These 25 T cell receptor beta chains were all obtained from the same sample, sequenced in a study of blood T cell repertoires in COVID-19. TCRdb's copy holds only in-frame clones and misses some; the assay was immunoSEQ multiplex PCR. The table shows some 190,000 clones, with about 80% occurring only once. Sequenced: peripheral blood. These TCRs come from a woman aged 50 to 65 with active or convalescent COVID-19.

This clone came up once. V gene TRBV18 combines with J gene TRBJ2-5, with TRBD2 as a possible D gene (7 bases). Between the trimmed V and J ends, which lost 6 bases and 4 bases, there was a span of 15 bases. The CDR3 covers 14 residues. Germline V gene lookup returns CDR1 KGHSH and CDR2 LQKENI. The CDR3 DNA reads TGTGCCAGCTCCCCGGCGGGGGCGGGAGAGACCCAGTACTTC. Translated: CASSPAGAGETQYF.

The chain has TRBV2 and TRBJ2-7, with 9 bases aligning to TRBD2. The CDR3 spans 14 residues. Germline lookup yields CDR1 SNHLY and CDR2 FYNNEI. The J segment lost 3 bases and the V segment lost 6 bases, leaving 6 bases of the junction unmatched. CDR3 loop: CASRPIAGVYEQYF. The CDR3 region has the DNA TGTGCCAGCAGACCGATAGCGGGGGTCTACGAGCAGTACTTC.

This clone was counted many times. The chain recombines TRBV18 with TRBJ1-1; 7 bases fit TRBD1. CDR3 size: 17 residues. The germline V gene has CDR1 KGHSH and CDR2 LQKENI. The V segment lost 4 bases and the J segment 1 base; nucleotides outside the gene matches: 12. This CDR3 reads CASSRAQGRQGNTEAFF. CDR3 nucleotides: TGTGCCAGCTCACGGGCTCAAGGTAGACAGGGGAACACTGAAGCTTTCTTT.

This CDR3 reads CAWSSGTGLNGYTF. The DNA of the CDR3 is TGTGCCTGGAGTTCCGGGACAGGGCTGAATGGCTACACCTTC. This chain joins TRBV30 and TRBJ1-2; 9 bases map to TRBD1. The CDR3 has 14 amino acids. Per the germline V gene, CDR1 is GTSNPN and CDR2 is SVGIG (reference sequence). Trimming cost V 2 bases and J 6 bases; bases outside gene matches: 7.

The chain is built from TRBV2 and TRBJ2-5, with D possibly TRBD2 on 7 matching bases. The CDR3 is 16 amino acids. V lost 6 bases and J lost 4, with 21 bases in between. Germline-derived CDR1 and CDR2 are SNHLY and FYNNEI. CDR3 amino acids: CASSPRPGGRGETQYF. The CDR3 nucleotides are TGTGCCAGCAGCCCTCGGCCCGGGGGGCGGGGAGAGACCCAGTACTTC.

Written as DNA, the CDR3 is TGTGCCAGCAGCTCCCAACCCAAGGACAGGGGTTCCTATGGCTACACCTTC. Translating gives CASSSQPKDRGSYGYTF. The V gene is TRBV5-6, the J gene TRBJ1-2; 9 bases map to TRBD1. Germline CDR1 SGHDT, CDR2 YYEEEE. The CDR3 length is 17 residues. V lost 3 bases, J lost 4 bases, and 13 bases stayed unmatched. The entire variable domain, with the rest obtained from reference TRBV5-6 and TRBJ1-2, is as follows: DAGVTQSPTHLIKTRGQQVTLRCSPKSGHDTVSWYQQALGQGPQFIFQYYEEEERQRGNFPDRFSGHQFPNYSSELNVNALLLGDSALYLCASSSQPKDRGSYGYTFGSGTRLTVV.

This clone is labeled as medium-sized. This chain connects TRBV4-3 to TRBJ1-1; D is possibly TRBD1 (5 bases). CDR3 length: 15 residues. The V gene lost 6 bases and the J gene lost 2 bases, with 16 bases spanning the gap. Per germline, CDR1 LGHNA and CDR2 YSLEER. CDR3 loop: CASRQGISSNTEAFF. As DNA, the CDR3 is TGCGCCAGCAGGCAGGGTATATCCTCCAACACTGAAGCTTTCTTT.

The rearrangement joins TRBV14 to TRBJ1-1; 10 nucleotides line up with TRBD1. Losses at the gene ends were 4 bases for V and 8 bases for J; bases not matched to a gene: 10. This CDR3 comprises 15 residues. Germline values: CDR1 SGHDN, CDR2 FVKESK. CDR3: CASSPYKRQGAEAFF. CDR3 bases: TGTGCCAGCAGCCCCTACAAAAGACAGGGGGCGGAAGCTTTCTTT.

This clone occurred many times. The J gene is TRBJ2-1, the V gene TRBV10-3; tentatively, D is TRBD1 (6 bases). This CDR3 has 15 residues. V was pared by 0 bases and J by 8 bases, with 14 bases between. The V gene's germline CDR1 is ENHRY and CDR2 SYGVKD. The CDR3 coding sequence is TGTGCCATCAGTGAGTCGGGGGCAGGGCGGGATGAGCAGTTCTTC. It yields the protein CAISESGAGRDEQFF.

The chain combines TRBV5-4 with TRBJ2-5; tentatively, D is TRBD2 (6 bases). V was shortened by 5 bases and J by 3 bases, with 20 bases between the two germline ends. This CDR3 comprises 16 residues. CDR1 SGHNT and CDR2 YYREEE come from the germline V gene (reference sequence). DNA for the CDR3: TGTGCCAGCAGGGACCTCTTGCGGGGTTCGGAAGAGACCCAGTACTTC. Residues: CASRDLLRGSEETQYF.

The rearrangement uses TRBV7-7 and TRBJ2-2, with D tentatively TRBD2 (5 bases). Trimming left V 5 bases short and J 1 base short, with 14 bases between. The CDR3 covers 16 residues. Germline V gene sequence: CDR1 SSHAT, CDR2 FNYEAQ (reference sequence). The CDR3 sequence: CASSPSSFQNTGELFF. CDR3 nucleotides: TGTGCCAGCAGCCCCTCTAGCTTCCAGAACACCGGGGAGCTGTTTTTT.

The CDR3 bases are TGTGCCAGCAGCCAGGAGCGGGGGCCCTATGAGCAGTTCTTC. Its translation is CASSQERGPYEQFF. The chain combines TRBV7-2 with TRBJ2-1, with 8 bases identical to TRBD2. The CDR3 contains 14 residues. With 5 bases clipped from V and 8 bases from J, the junction kept 8 bases outside the gene matches. The germline gives CDR1 SGHTA, CDR2 FQGNSA.

V usage is TRBV20-1 and J usage is TRBJ1-6; 7 bases are a match to TRBD1. The CDR3 totals 15 residues. CDR1 DFQATT and CDR2 SNEGSKA come from the germline V gene (reference sequence). V shed 3 bases, J shed 7 bases, and the junction held 9 bases outside the gene matches. The CDR3 DNA sequence: TGCAGTGCTAGTCGGCAGGGGGTTCGAAATTCACCCCTCCACTTT. Amino acids: CSASRQGVRNSPLHF.

V usage is TRBV6-5 and J usage is TRBJ2-2; perhaps TRBD2 as D (5 bases). The CDR3 is 14 residues long. Germline V gene data show CDR1 as MNHEY and CDR2 as SVGAGI. V was pared by 5 bases and J by 2 bases, with 9 bases between. The CDR3 sequence: CASSREANTGELFF. The CDR3 coding sequence is TGTGCCAGCAGTCGGGAAGCAAACACCGGGGAGCTGTTTTTT.

This clone occurred once. The chain joins TRBV12-3 or TRBV12-4 to TRBJ2-3; no clear D gene. This CDR3 is built from 11 residues. Between the trimmed V and J ends, which lost 6 bases and 5 bases, there was a span of 6 bases. The DNA for the CDR3 is TGTGCCAGCAGGTCACAAGATACGCAGTATTTT. Encoded protein: CASRSQDTQYF.

The V gene is TRBV5-1, the J gene TRBJ1-1; tentatively, D is TRBD1 (6 bases). The germline gives CDR1 SGHRS, CDR2 YFSETQ. Trimming cost V 6 bases and J 4 bases, with 16 bases left between them. The CDR3 is made up of 14 amino acids. The CDR3 region is CASTPRGGGTEAFF. CDR3 in DNA: TGCGCCAGCACCCCCCGCGGGGGCGGCACTGAAGCTTTCTTT.

The rearrangement links TRBV7-3 to TRBJ2-7; no clear D. V lost 7 bases and J lost 3, with 10 bases in between. Per the germline V gene, CDR1 is SGHTA and CDR2 is FQGTGA. This CDR3 comprises 12 residues. CDR3 sequence reads: CASNGRGYEQYF. CDR3 nucleotide sequence: TGTGCCAGCAACGGCCGAGGCTACGAGCAGTACTTC.

The rearrangement joins TRBV29-1 to TRBJ1-2, with a weak D call TRBD1 (6 bases). Germline values: CDR1 SQVTM, CDR2 ANQGSEA. The CDR3 loop spans 14 amino acids. Trimming removed 2 bases at V and 4 bases at J, with 14 bases between. CDR3 DNA sequence: TGCAGCGTTGAAAAACAGGGTGGGGGCTATGGCTACACCTTC. This translates into CSVEKQGGGYGYTF.

This chain joins TRBV7-2 and TRBJ2-5; TRBD2 agrees at 7 bases. Trimming removed 4 bases from V and 0 bases from J; junction bases left unmatched: 2. The germline V gene encodes CDR1 SGHTA and CDR2 FQGNSA. The CDR3 covers 14 residues. The CDR3 DNA follows: TGTGCCAGCAGCTGGAGCGGGGACCAAGAGACCCAGTACTTC. Amino acid sequence: CASSWSGDQETQYF.

This clone has a single count. This chain links TRBV4-3 with TRBJ1-2; D remains unclear. With 3 bases removed from V and 5 bases from J, the gap between germline ends came to 16 bases. The CDR3 has 15 residues. Germline CDR1 and CDR2: LGHNA and YSLEER. The CDR3 here is CASSHEQDTAYGYTF. CDR3 DNA: TGCGCCAGCAGCCATGAACAAGATACCGCTTATGGCTACACCTTC.

The chain employs TRBV5-8 and TRBJ2-5; D not certain. Germline V gene lookup returns CDR1 SGHTS and CDR2 YDEGEE. The CDR3 contains 15 residues. V was cut by 2 bases and J by 4 bases, with 15 bases left in between. The CDR3 bases are TGTGCCAGCAGCTTAGGCCTAGTCACTTCAGAGACCCAGTACTTC. Its translation is CASSLGLVTSETQYF.

The chain uses TRBV5-1 and TRBJ1-1; maybe TRBD1 (6 bases). CDR1 and CDR2 from the germline V gene are SGHRS and YFSETQ. V dropped 0 bases and J dropped 0 bases, with 12 bases sitting between them. The CDR3 is 16 amino acids. The CDR3 here is CASSLDRVPMNTEAFF. The CDR3 bases are TGCGCCAGCAGCTTGGACAGGGTTCCTATGAACACTGAAGCTTTCTTT.

The chain links TRBV11-2 to TRBJ1-1; a possible D gene is TRBD1 (6 bases). The germline V gene has CDR1 SGHAT and CDR2 FQNNGV. The CDR3 contains 15 residues. V lost 4 bases and J 0 bases, leaving 12 bases between the germline ends. The CDR3 DNA reads as TGTGCCAGCAGCTCCACCCACAGGGTGAACACTGAAGCTTTCTTT. It translates to CASSSTHRVNTEAFF.

The V gene is TRBV9, the J gene TRBJ2-1; the match to TRBD2 covers 12 bases. CDR1 SGDLS and CDR2 YYNGEE come from the germline V gene. There are 15 residues in the CDR3. The ends lost 4 bases at V and 2 bases at J; junction bases unmatched: 1. This chain's CDR3 is CASSPSGGAYNEQFF. Here the CDR3 DNA reads TGTGCCAGCAGCCCTAGCGGGGGGGCCTACAATGAGCAGTTCTTC.

The chain couples TRBV6-2 or TRBV6-3 to TRBJ2-3; tentatively, D is TRBD2 (6 bases). The V gene lost 4 bases and the J gene lost 2 bases, with 16 bases spanning the gap. The CDR3 has 16 amino acids. The germline CDR1 and CDR2 sequences are MNHEY and SVGEGT. This chain's CDR3 is CASSFSGGYNTDTQYF. The DNA of the CDR3 is TGTGCCAGCAGTTTCTCTGGAGGGTACAACACAGATACGCAGTATTTT.